These 24 T cell receptor beta chains share one sample of origin, sequenced in a study of cytomegalovirus exposure and HLA in healthy donors. The data were produced by immunoSEQ multiplex PCR, yet TCRdb's version contains in-frame clones alone and is incomplete. The table includes 150,000 or so clones, more than 70% detected once. The sequenced sample consisted of PBMCs. The receptors here all came from a human donor in good health.

The CDR3 DNA is TGTGCCTGGATCCCGGCAGGGAGGGAGCAGTACTTC. Translation: CAWIPAGREQYF. V gene TRBV30 combines with J gene TRBJ2-7; perhaps TRBD2 as D (6 bases). V lost 4 bases to trimming and J lost 7 bases, with 14 bases between them. This CDR3 is 12 amino acids long. Germline V lookup: CDR1 GTSNPN, CDR2 SVGIG (reference sequence).

This clone has just a few counts. V gene TRBV7-6 combines with J gene TRBJ2-2, with 8 positions matching TRBD1. Germline trimming cut 5 bases from V and 4 bases from J; bases unmatched to any gene: 15. The CDR3 is 18 amino acids. Germline V gene lookup returns CDR1 SGHVS and CDR2 FNYEAQ. CDR3 DNA: TGTGCCAGCAGCGCCCAGGGGGACAGGAACTTCCGCACCGGGGAGCTGTTTTTT. Protein: CASSAQGDRNFRTGELFF.

The chain joins TRBV4-1 to TRBJ2-7; 10 nucleotides match TRBD2. This CDR3 has 16 residues. The ends lost 2 bases at V and 3 bases at J; junction bases unmatched: 7. Germline CDR1 MGHRA, CDR2 YSYEKL. The CDR3: CASSQLPGLADYEQYF. The CDR3 bases are TGCGCCAGCAGCCAACTCCCCGGACTAGCGGACTACGAGCAGTACTTC.

The gene calls are TRBV6-1 and TRBJ2-7, with 9 positions matching TRBD2. Germline trimming cut 3 bases from V and 1 base from J; bases unmatched to any gene: 4. Germline lookup yields CDR1 MNHNS and CDR2 SASEGT. This CDR3 has 15 residues. CDR3 DNA: TGTGCCAGCAGTGACATAGCGGGGGCATCCTACGAGCAGTACTTC. It codes for CASSDIAGASYEQYF.

This clone was counted a few times. This chain connects TRBV9 to TRBJ2-7, with 8 bases fitting TRBD1. J was trimmed by 4 bases and V by 4 bases; bases with no gene match: 7. Germline CDR1 reads SGDLS; CDR2 reads YYNGEE. The CDR3 runs 14 residues. In DNA form, the CDR3 reads TGTGCCAGCAGCCCGGGGACAGGTACTTACGAGCAGTACTTC. Translated: CASSPGTGTYEQYF.

This chain connects TRBV11-2 to TRBJ2-7, with no clear D. The V gene's germline CDR1 is SGHAT and CDR2 FQNNGV. This CDR3 is 14 amino acids long. Deletions cut 2 bases from V and 3 bases from J, with 11 bases between. The CDR3 nucleotides read TGTGCCAGCAGCTTACAGCCGGGTGTCTACGAGCAGTACTTC. This translates into CASSLQPGVYEQYF.

This clone appeared many times. The chain employs TRBV9 and TRBJ1-5, with 9 bases fitting TRBD1. The CDR3 length is 14 residues. V lost 3 bases and J lost 7; bases outside the gene matches: 5. CDR1 is SGDLS and CDR2 is YYNGEE in the germline V gene. DNA of the CDR3: TGTGCCAGCAGCGCCGGGACAGGGAAACAGCCCCAGCATTTT. This encodes CASSAGTGKQPQHF.

This chain connects TRBV6-5 to TRBJ1-1, with D perhaps matching TRBD1 (5 bases). This CDR3 has 13 amino acids. Trimming left V 6 bases short and J 6 bases short, with 14 bases between. CDR1 is MNHEY and CDR2 is SVGAGI in the germline V gene. CDR3 bases: TGTGCCAGCAGGCCCGACAGACCCTCTGAAGCTTTCTTT. Residues: CASRPDRPSEAFF.

The V gene is TRBV7-2, the J gene TRBJ2-7; D may be TRBD2 (6 bases). The CDR3 has 15 amino acids. V was clipped by 6 bases and J by 5 bases, with 20 bases between them. Germline V CDR1 and CDR2: SGHTA, FQGNSA. The CDR3 reads CASRSYPGGRDEQYF. The CDR3, as DNA: TGTGCCAGCAGGAGCTATCCCGGAGGGCGCGACGAGCAGTACTTC.

In this sample, this clone turned up a few times. This chain links TRBV19 with TRBJ2-7; 13 bases fit TRBD2. CDR1 LNHDA and CDR2 SQIVND come from the germline V gene (reference sequence). The CDR3 runs to 18 residues. Trimming took 4 bases from V and 2 from J; bases not matched to a gene: 11. CDR3: CASSTRTSGSTWAYEQYF. DNA for the CDR3: TGTGCCAGTAGTACGAGGACTAGCGGGAGTACGTGGGCCTACGAGCAGTACTTC. Supplemented by reference TRBV19 and TRBJ2-7, the full variable domain reads DGGITQSPKYLFRKEGQNVTLSCEQNLNHDAMYWYRQDPGQGLRLIYYSQIVNDFQKGDIAEGYSVSREKKESFPLTVTSAQKNPTAFYLCASSTRTSGSTWAYEQYFGPGTRLTVT.

This clone was seen a single time. The V call is TRBV29-1, the J call TRBJ2-7, with D unclear. Germline CDR1 and CDR2: SQVTM and ANQGSEA. This CDR3 comprises 12 residues. Trimming removed 2 bases from V and 4 bases from J, with 9 bases in between. CDR3 region: CSVEITAYEQYF. The CDR3 DNA reads TGCAGCGTTGAAATCACAGCTTACGAGCAGTACTTC.

The chain carries TRBV7-9 and TRBJ2-7, with 11 bases matching TRBD2. The CDR3 length is 17 residues. The V gene end was trimmed by 0 bases and the J gene end by 5 bases; junction bases not matched to a gene: 9. CDR1 SEHNR and CDR2 FQNEAQ come from the germline V gene (reference sequence). CDR3 sequence reads: CASSLALELAGGNEQYF. The CDR3 coding sequence is TGTGCCAGCAGCTTAGCCCTCGAGCTAGCGGGAGGCAACGAGCAGTACTTC.

The rearrangement uses TRBV2 and TRBJ1-6; 12 bases agree with TRBD1. Germline trimming cut 8 bases from V and 9 bases from J; bases unmatched to any gene: 11. Germline V gene lookup returns CDR1 SNHLY and CDR2 FYNNEI. The CDR3 has 16 amino acids. The CDR3, as DNA: TGTGCCAGCCGGCCCGGGACAGGGGGCCCAAGTTCACCCCTCCACTTT. Translated, it gives CASRPGTGGPSSPLHF.

This chain uses TRBV27 with TRBJ2-1; TRBD1 is a possible D gene (7 bases). V was clipped by 7 bases and J by 7 bases, with 14 bases between them. Germline V gives CDR1 MNHEY, CDR2 SMNVEV (reference sequence). CDR3 length: 13 residues. The CDR3 DNA is TGTGCCAGCACCTTACAGGGGAGGAATGAGCAGTTCTTC. It translates to CASTLQGRNEQFF.

The genes are TRBV18 and TRBJ1-1; tentatively, D is TRBD1 (5 bases). CDR1 KGHSH and CDR2 LQKENI come from the germline V gene. V was pared by 3 bases and J by 3 bases, with 8 bases between. The CDR3 loop spans 13 amino acids. In nucleotides, the CDR3 is TGTGCCAGCTCACCCAGGGAGGACACTGAAGCTTTCTTT. Amino acid sequence: CASSPREDTEAFF.

The rearrangement joins TRBV5-1 to TRBJ1-6, with D possibly TRBD1 on 6 matching bases. CDR1 is SGHRS and CDR2 is YFSETQ in the germline V gene. The V end was cut by 0 bases, the J end by 6 bases, with 10 bases between. The CDR3 runs to 15 residues. The CDR3 protein is CASSLGTVGNSPLHF. For the CDR3, the DNA is TGCGCCAGCAGCTTGGGGACAGTTGGTAATTCACCCCTCCACTTT.

The chain links TRBV27 to TRBJ1-4, with TRBD1 identical over 8 bases. The CDR3 is 19 residues long. V lost 4 bases and J lost 3; bases outside the gene matches: 16. Germline loops: CDR1 MNHEY, CDR2 SMNVEV (reference sequence). CDR3 region: CASSSRTRTGTSANEKLFF. The CDR3 DNA follows: TGTGCCAGCAGTTCCCGAACCAGGACAGGGACTTCCGCTAATGAAAAACTGTTTTTT.

This chain joins TRBV7-3 and TRBJ1-1, with a possible D match to TRBD1 (6 bases). Germline V gene data show CDR1 as SGHTA and CDR2 as FQGTGA. Deletions cut 4 bases from V and 3 bases from J, with 9 bases between. The length of the CDR3 is 13 residues. CDR3 protein: CASSWDTYTEAFF. CDR3 sequence (DNA): TGTGCCAGCAGCTGGGACACATACACTGAAGCTTTCTTT.

The genes are TRBV5-1 and TRBJ1-4; D is perhaps TRBD1 (6 bases). V lost 4 bases, J lost 8 bases, and 12 bases lay in between. Germline CDR1 is SGHRS and CDR2 is YFSETQ. The CDR3 is 13 residues long. CDR3 in amino acids: CASSAGTNEKLFF. DNA for the CDR3: TGCGCCAGCAGCGCCGGGACAAACGAAAAACTGTTTTTT.

The chain couples TRBV28 to TRBJ2-3; D gene uncertain. Germline CDR1 reads MDHEN; CDR2 reads SYDVKM. Trimming removed 6 bases at V and 9 bases at J, with 13 bases between. This CDR3 comprises 12 residues. The CDR3 DNA follows: TGTGCCAGCAGGGCCCAAAAATTAACGCAGTATTTT. Protein product: CASRAQKLTQYF.

V is TRBV25-1 and J is TRBJ2-1; 8 nucleotides line up with TRBD2. With 7 bases clipped from V and 8 bases from J, the junction kept 10 bases outside the gene matches. This CDR3 spans 14 amino acids. CDR1 and CDR2 from the germline V gene are MGHDK and SYGVNS. CDR3 in DNA: TGTGCCAGCACCGCTCGACGGGAGGGGTATGAGCAGTTCTTC. This codes for CASTARREGYEQFF.

The chain has TRBV5-1 and TRBJ2-5; 8 nucleotides line up with TRBD2. V lost 0 bases and J lost 5; bases outside the gene matches: 0. The CDR3 consists of 13 residues. Germline CDR1 is SGHRS and CDR2 is YFSETQ. CDR3 nucleotide sequence: TGCGCCAGCAGCTTGGCGGGGGGGGAGACCCAGTACTTC. It yields the protein CASSLAGGETQYF. Using reference TRBV5-1 and TRBJ2-5 for the parts outside the CDR3, the full variable domain is KAGVTQTPRYLIKTRGQQVTLSCSPISGHRSVSWYQQTPGQGLQFLFEYFSETQRNKGNFPGRFSGRQFSNSRSEMNVSTLELGDSALYLCASSLAGGETQYFGPGTRLLVL.

The rearrangement joins TRBV5-1 to TRBJ2-1; 7 bases map to TRBD2. The CDR3 covers 14 residues. Germline lookup yields CDR1 SGHRS and CDR2 YFSETQ. J gave up 7 bases and V 6 bases, and 10 bases lay outside the gene matches. The CDR3 DNA sequence: TGCGCCAGCAAACGGCGGGAGAGCGGGAATGAGCAGTTCTTC. Its translation is CASKRRESGNEQFF.

The rearrangement uses TRBV6-1 and TRBJ2-3; 8 nucleotides match TRBD2. Losses at the gene ends were 1 base for V and 3 bases for J; bases not matched to a gene: 12. Per the germline V gene, CDR1 is MNHNS and CDR2 is SASEGT. CDR3 length equals 18 residues. The CDR3 coding sequence is TGTGCCAGCAGTGAAGAAGAGCTAGCGGGCCCTGGAACAGATACGCAGTATTTT. Translating it yields CASSEEELAGPGTDTQYF.